Shown below are 23 T cell receptor beta chains from a single sample sequenced in a study of T cells after yellow fever vaccination. MiXCR, applied by TCRdb to the 5' RACE reads, yields one record per CDR3 protein. The sample contains about 260,000 distinct CDR3 sequences, 10% to 15% of which appear only once. Sequences were derived from CD4+ T cells sorted from PBMCs, sampled 45 days after the yellow fever booster vaccination. The source is a man aged 25 to 40 who received the YFV17D yellow fever vaccine.

A few counts support this clonotype. The chain is built from TRBV29-1 and TRBJ1-2, with no clear D. V was clipped by 6 bases and J by 0 bases, with 8 bases between them. Germline V CDR1 and CDR2: SQVTM, ANQGSEA. CDR3 length: 12 residues. The CDR3 here is CSVSPTNYGYTF. The CDR3 DNA reads TGCAGCGTGTCCCCCACTAACTATGGCTACACCTTC.

This clonotype was counted a few times. J is TRBJ1-6 and V is TRBV12-3 or TRBV12-4; 7 positions match TRBD1. The CDR3 is 14 amino acids. The V segment lost 1 base and the J segment 9 bases; nucleotides outside the gene matches: 3. The CDR3 nucleotides are TGTGCCAGCAGTTTAGGACAGGGTTTTTCACCCCTCCACTTT. Translated: CASSLGQGFSPLHF.

The chain joins TRBV20-1 to TRBJ1-2; 9 nucleotides match TRBD1. J was trimmed by 4 bases and V by 1 base; bases with no gene match: 7. CDR1 is DFQATT and CDR2 is SNEGSKA in the germline V gene (reference sequence). The CDR3 spans 15 residues. The CDR3 protein is CSARVLGTGTYGYTF. CDR3 DNA sequence: TGCAGTGCTAGAGTCTTAGGGACAGGGACCTATGGCTACACCTTC.

This chain uses TRBV24-1 with TRBJ1-2; D call uncertain. The length of the CDR3 is 13 residues. The germline V gene encodes CDR1 KGHDR and CDR2 SFDVKD. Trimming took 3 bases from V and 6 from J, leaving 10 bases between them. CDR3 amino acids: CATSDRRGDGYTF. Here the CDR3 DNA reads TGTGCCACCAGTGATCGCCGGGGAGATGGCTACACCTTC.

In this sample, this clonotype turned up a few times. The chain has TRBV20-1 and TRBJ1-3; unclear D gene. Germline V gene lookup returns CDR1 DFQATT and CDR2 SNEGSKA (reference sequence). Deletions cut 3 bases from V and 4 bases from J, with 10 bases between. This CDR3 region has 13 residues. CDR3 loop: CSASRTEGNTIYF. CDR3 DNA: TGCAGTGCTAGTAGGACTGAGGGAAACACCATATATTTT.

CDR3 region: CASSATGSNQPQHF. DNA for the CDR3: TGTGCCAGCAGCGCGACAGGCAGCAATCAGCCCCAGCATTTT. The chain recombines TRBV7-2 with TRBJ1-5, with D maybe TRBD1 (6 bases). Trimming took 5 bases from V and 1 from J, leaving 9 bases between them. In germline, CDR1 is SGHTA, CDR2 FQGNSA. The CDR3 runs to 14 residues.

This clonotype has just a few counts. The J gene is TRBJ2-7, the V gene TRBV5-1, with 7 bases that match TRBD2. Trimming took 0 bases from V and 0 from J; bases not matched to a gene: 9. The germline CDR1 and CDR2 sequences are SGHRS and YFSETQ. This CDR3 is built from 17 residues. The CDR3: CASSLAVIAGSSYEQYF. For the CDR3, the DNA is TGCGCCAGCAGCTTGGCCGTAATAGCGGGTAGCTCCTACGAGCAGTACTTC.

There are a few counts of this clonotype. The chain carries TRBV20-1 and TRBJ2-7, with D possibly matching TRBD2 (5 bases). CDR1 and CDR2 from the germline V gene are DFQATT and SNEGSKA (reference sequence). This CDR3 comprises 15 residues. The V gene lost 6 bases and the J gene lost 7 bases, with 25 bases spanning the gap. In nucleotides, the CDR3 is TGCAGTGCCACGACGGTCCAGGTGAGGGTAGGGGAGCAGTACTTC. Amino acid sequence: CSATTVQVRVGEQYF.

The chain uses TRBV12-3 or TRBV12-4 and TRBJ1-2; D is possibly TRBD1 (6 bases). CDR3 size: 13 residues. V lost 4 bases, J lost 6 bases, and 12 bases lay in between. The CDR3 DNA is TGTGCCAGCAGTTACAGGGTGGGAAATGGCTACACCTTC. Its translation: CASSYRVGNGYTF.

This chain connects TRBV5-4 to TRBJ2-7; unclear D gene. The CDR3 covers 13 residues. V was pared by 0 bases and J by 7 bases, with 11 bases between. Germline V gene data show CDR1 as SGHNT and CDR2 as YYREEE (reference sequence). The CDR3 nucleotides read TGTGCCAGCAGCTTGGATGGGATCGGGGAGCAGTACTTC. It is translated as CASSLDGIGEQYF.

The gene calls are TRBV9 and TRBJ2-5, with D unclear. V shed 0 bases and J shed 2 bases, with 11 bases lying between them. Germline assignment: CDR1 SGDLS and CDR2 YYNGEE. The CDR3 covers 15 residues. CDR3 sequence: CASSVAPDVQETQYF. Written as DNA, the CDR3 is TGTGCCAGCAGCGTAGCGCCGGACGTACAAGAGACCCAGTACTTC.

This clonotype was seen a handful of times. V usage is TRBV20-1 and J usage is TRBJ2-2; TRBD1 matches 9 bases. The germline gives CDR1 DFQATT, CDR2 SNEGSKA (reference sequence). This CDR3 region has 16 residues. Germline trimming cut 6 bases from V and 5 bases from J; bases unmatched to any gene: 13. Written as DNA, the CDR3 is TGCAGTGCAAAACTCTGGGACAGGGAGGTTACCGGGGAGCTGTTTTTT. This encodes CSAKLWDREVTGELFF.

This clonotype was observed a handful of times. V usage is TRBV10-3 and J usage is TRBJ2-1; possibly TRBD1 or TRBD2 for D (6 bases each). The CDR3 length is 15 residues. V was cut by 0 bases and J by 9 bases, with 15 bases left in between. Germline V gene lookup returns CDR1 ENHRY and CDR2 SYGVKD. Here the CDR3 DNA reads TGTGCCATCAGTGAGTCCCCGGGGGCGGGCGCTGAGCAGTTCTTC. It encodes CAISESPGAGAEQFF.

J is TRBJ1-2 and V is TRBV12-3 or TRBV12-4; D is unresolved. This CDR3 has 14 residues. Trimming shortened V by 3 bases and J by 7 bases, and 15 bases separated the two germline ends. The CDR3 nucleotides read TGTGCCAGCAGTTTTTTCCCCACAATGTCTGGCTACACCTTC. Translation gives CASSFFPTMSGYTF.

This clonotype occurred a few times. CDR3 bases: TGTGCCAGCAGGGGCGCAGGGAGTTACGAGCAGTACTTC. This codes for CASRGAGSYEQYF. The chain joins TRBV27 to TRBJ2-7; D may be TRBD1 or TRBD2 (5 bases each). Trimming removed 6 bases at V and 4 bases at J, with 13 bases between. The CDR3 has 13 residues. Germline CDR1 reads MNHEY; CDR2 reads SMNVEV (reference sequence).

The J gene is TRBJ2-1, the V gene TRBV20-1, with 13 nucleotides matching TRBD2. V lost 6 bases to trimming and J lost 3 bases; unmatched junction nucleotides: 11. The CDR3 length is 17 residues. Germline loops: CDR1 DFQATT, CDR2 SNEGSKA (reference sequence). The CDR3 coding sequence is TGCAGTGCAGGGACTAGCGGGGCGTCTATGAACTACAATGAGCAGTTCTTC. This codes for CSAGTSGASMNYNEQFF.

This clonotype has a handful of counts. The chain links TRBV2 to TRBJ2-6; 7 bases map to TRBD1. The J segment lost 0 bases and the V segment lost 7 bases, leaving 3 bases of the junction unmatched. The germline gives CDR1 SNHLY, CDR2 FYNNEI. The CDR3 is made up of 15 amino acids. The CDR3 here is CASNRDSSGANVLTF. The CDR3 DNA reads TGTGCCAGCAACCGGGACAGCTCTGGGGCCAACGTCCTGACTTTC. The full variable domain, its missing parts supplied by reference TRBV2 and TRBJ2-6, is EPEVTQTPSHQVTQMGQEVILRCVPISNHLYFYWYRQILGQKVEFLVSFYNNEISEKSEIFDDQFSVERPDGSNFTLKIRSTKLEDSAMYFCASNRDSSGANVLTFGAGSRLTVL.

This sequence joins TRBV27 and TRBJ2-7, with TRBD1 matching over 8 bases. Germline loops: CDR1 MNHEY, CDR2 SMNVEV (reference sequence). Trimming removed 6 bases from V and 1 base from J; junction bases left unmatched: 11. This CDR3 spans 16 amino acids. The CDR3 spells CASRPGQGALSYEQYF. The CDR3 coding sequence is TGTGCCAGCAGACCCGGGCAGGGGGCTTTGTCCTACGAGCAGTACTTC.

The rearrangement links TRBV5-1 to TRBJ2-3, with D possibly matching TRBD1 (6 bases). The CDR3 covers 15 residues. With 0 bases removed from V and 4 bases from J, the gap between germline ends came to 12 bases. Germline values: CDR1 SGHRS, CDR2 YFSETQ. CDR3: CASSLDRASADTQYF. The CDR3 DNA follows: TGCGCCAGCAGCTTGGACAGGGCTTCCGCAGATACGCAGTATTTT.

This clonotype was detected only a few times. The chain recombines TRBV19 with TRBJ1-1; the D gene is possibly TRBD1 (6 bases). Germline lookup yields CDR1 LNHDA and CDR2 SQIVND (reference sequence). The CDR3 has 17 residues. V was clipped by 1 base and J by 3 bases, with 18 bases between them. CDR3 loop: CASSIAGTILRYTEAFF. Here the CDR3 DNA reads TGTGCCAGTAGTATAGCGGGGACAATCCTGAGGTACACTGAAGCTTTCTTT. Full variable domain (missing parts from reference TRBV19 and TRBJ1-1): DGGITQSPKYLFRKEGQNVTLSCEQNLNHDAMYWYRQDPGQGLRLIYYSQIVNDFQKGDIAEGYSVSREKKESFPLTVTSAQKNPTAFYLCASSIAGTILRYTEAFFGQGTRLTVV.

This clonotype was detected a few times. The J gene is TRBJ2-3, the V gene TRBV7-9, with TRBD1 matching 9 bases. The J segment lost 5 bases and the V segment lost 5 bases, leaving 14 bases of the junction unmatched. The CDR3 runs 17 residues. Looked up from germline, CDR1 is SEHNR and CDR2 is FQNEAQ (reference sequence). The CDR3 DNA sequence: TGTGCCAGCAGCCTATGGGGACAGGGAGGCTCACAAGATACGCAGTATTTT. This translates into CASSLWGQGGSQDTQYF.

This rearrangement joins TRBV18 to TRBJ2-3; D not resolved. V lost 2 bases, J lost 2 bases, and 8 bases lay in between. The CDR3 is made up of 14 amino acids. In germline, CDR1 is KGHSH, CDR2 LQKENI. CDR3 in amino acids: CASSPTQSTDTQYF. For the CDR3, the DNA is TGTGCCAGCTCACCAACGCAGTCCACAGATACGCAGTATTTT.

The sample holds a few counts of this clonotype. The rearrangement uses TRBV12-3 or TRBV12-4 and TRBJ2-7; no reliable D call. V shed 3 bases and J shed 1 base, with 10 bases lying between them. The CDR3 extends over 14 amino acids. This CDR3 is CASSFSQDSYEQYF. CDR3 DNA sequence: TGTGCCAGCAGTTTTTCGCAGGATTCCTACGAGCAGTACTTC.